This T cell receptor (beta chain) was sequenced during a study of blood T cell repertoires in COVID-19. The germline V and J ends were trimmed by 2 bases and 2 bases, with 9 bases remaining between them. Germline lookup yields CDR1 LNHNV and CDR2 YYDKDF (reference sequence). The CDR3 runs 15 residues. Repertoires were generated with immunoSEQ multiplex PCR, while TCRdb's copy carries only in-frame clones and drops some. The sample holds 160,000 or so clones, roughly nine tenths seen once. The clonotype comes from a woman in her seventies with acute or convalescent COVID-19. The chain is built from TRBV15 and TRBJ1-4; no reliable D call. Input material: peripheral blood. The CDR3 loop is CATSRPDLTNEKLFF. CDR3 bases: TGTGCCACCAGCAGACCGGACTTGACTAATGAAAAACTGTTTTTT. Looking up the rest from reference TRBV15 and TRBJ1-4 gives the full variable domain: DAMVIQNPRYQVTQFGKPVTLSCSQTLNHNVMYWYQQKSSQAPKLLFHYYDKDFNNEADTPDNFQSRRPNTSFCFLDIRSPGLGDTAMYLCATSRPDLTNEKLFFGSGTQLSVL.